The clone carrying this T cell receptor (beta chain) occurred a few times. Construction of the TCRbeta library involved unique molecular identifiers. TCRdb re-called the PCR reads with MiXCR, one entry per CDR3 protein. Counted here are about 540,000 distinct CDR3 sequences, roughly 18% occurring once; the ten biggest clones make up 3% to 4%. This CDR3 has 14 amino acids. V lost 3 bases and J lost 5, with 13 bases in between. Germline CDR1 reads MNHEY; CDR2 reads SMNVEV (reference sequence). This specimen comes from a study of T-cell reconstitution after alpha-beta-depleted transplantation in children.

Sequenced material: PBMCs from the stem cell graft donor, taken from the stem cell graft. The sequence was collected from a human donor who donated a stem cell graft to a child with acute lymphoblastic leukemia. This sequence joins TRBV27 and TRBJ1-1; D not certain. The CDR3 reads CASSFVQDLTEAFF. CDR3 bases: TGTGCCAGCAGTTTTGTTCAGGATCTGACTGAAGCTTTCTTT.